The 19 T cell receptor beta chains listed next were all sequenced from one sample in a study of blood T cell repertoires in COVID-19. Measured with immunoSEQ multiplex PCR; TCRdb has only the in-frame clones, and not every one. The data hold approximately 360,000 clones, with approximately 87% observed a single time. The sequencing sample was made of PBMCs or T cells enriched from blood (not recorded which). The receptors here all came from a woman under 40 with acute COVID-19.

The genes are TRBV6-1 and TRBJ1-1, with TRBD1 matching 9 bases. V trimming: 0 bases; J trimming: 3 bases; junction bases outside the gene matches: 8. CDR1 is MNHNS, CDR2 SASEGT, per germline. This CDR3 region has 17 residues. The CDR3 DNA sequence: TGTGCCAGCAGTGAAGCGGGCGACAGGGGGAAATACACTGAAGCTTTCTTT. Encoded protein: CASSEAGDRGKYTEAFF.

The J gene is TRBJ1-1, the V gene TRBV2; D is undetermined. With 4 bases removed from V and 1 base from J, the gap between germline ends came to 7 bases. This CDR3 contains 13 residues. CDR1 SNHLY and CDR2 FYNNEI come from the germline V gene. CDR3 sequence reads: CASSVEKNTEAFF. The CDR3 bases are TGTGCCAGCAGTGTTGAGAAGAACACTGAAGCTTTCTTT.

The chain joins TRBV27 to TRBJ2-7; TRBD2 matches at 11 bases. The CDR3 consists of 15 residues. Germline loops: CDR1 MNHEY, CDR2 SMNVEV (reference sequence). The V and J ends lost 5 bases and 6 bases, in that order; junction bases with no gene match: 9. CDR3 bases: TGTGCCAGCAGTGCCGGGACTAGCGGATCCCTCGAGCAGTACTTC. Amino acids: CASSAGTSGSLEQYF.

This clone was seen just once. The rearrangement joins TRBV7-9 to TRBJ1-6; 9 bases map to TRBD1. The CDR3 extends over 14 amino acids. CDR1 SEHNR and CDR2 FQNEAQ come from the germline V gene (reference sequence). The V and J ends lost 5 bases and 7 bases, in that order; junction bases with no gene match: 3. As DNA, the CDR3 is TGTGCCAGCAGCACAGGGGGCTTGAATTCACCCCTCCACTTT. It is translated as CASSTGGLNSPLHF.

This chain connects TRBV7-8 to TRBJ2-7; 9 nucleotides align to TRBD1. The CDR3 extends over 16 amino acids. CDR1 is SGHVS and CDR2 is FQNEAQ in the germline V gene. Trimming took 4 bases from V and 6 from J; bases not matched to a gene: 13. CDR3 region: CASSSRPGQGAFEQYF. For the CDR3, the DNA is TGTGCCAGCAGCTCGAGACCGGGACAGGGAGCATTCGAGCAGTACTTC.

The CDR3 sequence: CASSFLDAGELFF. As DNA, the CDR3 is TGCGCCAGCAGCTTCCTAGACGCCGGGGAGCTGTTTTTT. The chain couples TRBV5-1 to TRBJ2-2; D remains ambiguous. V lost 2 bases and J lost 6, with 8 bases in between. This CDR3 comprises 13 residues. CDR1 and CDR2 from the germline V gene are SGHRS and YFSETQ.

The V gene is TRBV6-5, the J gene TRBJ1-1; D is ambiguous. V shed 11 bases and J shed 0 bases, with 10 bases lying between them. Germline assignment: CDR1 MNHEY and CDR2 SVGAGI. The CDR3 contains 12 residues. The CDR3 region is CAGEQMNTEAFF. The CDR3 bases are TGTGCCGGTGAACAGATGAACACTGAAGCTTTCTTT.

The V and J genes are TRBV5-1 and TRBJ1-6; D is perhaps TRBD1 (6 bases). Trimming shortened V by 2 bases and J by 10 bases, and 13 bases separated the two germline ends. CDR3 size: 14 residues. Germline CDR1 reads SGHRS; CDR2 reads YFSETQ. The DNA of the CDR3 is TGCGCCAGCAGCTTATTACAGGGCGAATCACCCCTCCACTTT. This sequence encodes CASSLLQGESPLHF.

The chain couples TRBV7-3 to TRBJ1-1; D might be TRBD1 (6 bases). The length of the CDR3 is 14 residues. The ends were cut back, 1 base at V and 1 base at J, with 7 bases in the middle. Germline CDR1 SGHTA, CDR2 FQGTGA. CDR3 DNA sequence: TGTGCCAGCAGCTTAAGGGGACAGAACACTGAAGCTTTCTTT. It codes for CASSLRGQNTEAFF.

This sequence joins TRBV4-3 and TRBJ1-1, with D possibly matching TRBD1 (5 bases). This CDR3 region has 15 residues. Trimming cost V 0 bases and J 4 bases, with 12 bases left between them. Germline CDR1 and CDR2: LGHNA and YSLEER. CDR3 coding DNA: TGCGCCAGCAGCCAAGATCAAGGGGCGCGCACTGAAGCTTTCTTT. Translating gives CASSQDQGARTEAFF.

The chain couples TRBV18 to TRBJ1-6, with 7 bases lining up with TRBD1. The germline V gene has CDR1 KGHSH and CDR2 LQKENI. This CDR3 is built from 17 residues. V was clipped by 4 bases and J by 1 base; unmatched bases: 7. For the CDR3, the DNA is TGTGCCAGCTCACTACAGGGGACGGAGTCCTATAATTCACCCCTCCACTTT. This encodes CASSLQGTESYNSPLHF.

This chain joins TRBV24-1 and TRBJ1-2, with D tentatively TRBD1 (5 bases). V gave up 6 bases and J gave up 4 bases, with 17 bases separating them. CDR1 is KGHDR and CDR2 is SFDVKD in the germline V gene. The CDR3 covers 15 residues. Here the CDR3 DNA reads TGTGCCACCAGTCCCTCGGACACCCTTGGCTATGGCTACACCTTC. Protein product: CATSPSDTLGYGYTF.

CDR3 loop: CASSFKAGKSDTQYF. CDR3 in DNA: TGTGCCAGCAGCTTTAAAGCGGGGAAGTCAGATACGCAGTATTTT. The genes are TRBV11-2 and TRBJ2-3, with 7 positions matching TRBD2. Germline CDR1 reads SGHAT; CDR2 reads FQNNGV. The CDR3 is 15 residues long. Trimming at V came to 3 bases and at J to 4 bases, leaving 7 bases not matched to a gene.

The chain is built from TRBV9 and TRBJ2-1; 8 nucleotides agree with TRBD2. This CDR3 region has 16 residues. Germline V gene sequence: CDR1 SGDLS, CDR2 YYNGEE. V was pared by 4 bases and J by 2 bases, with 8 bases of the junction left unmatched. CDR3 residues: CASSSGGGGPYNEQFF. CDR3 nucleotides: TGTGCCAGCAGCTCGGGAGGGGGGGGCCCCTACAATGAGCAGTTCTTC.

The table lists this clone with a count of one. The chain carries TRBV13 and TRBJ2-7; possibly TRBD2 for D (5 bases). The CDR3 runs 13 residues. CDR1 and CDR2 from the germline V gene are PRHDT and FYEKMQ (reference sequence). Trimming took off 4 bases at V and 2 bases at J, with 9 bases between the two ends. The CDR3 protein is CASSSTEAYEQYF. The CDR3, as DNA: TGTGCCAGCAGCTCGACGGAGGCCTACGAGCAGTACTTC.

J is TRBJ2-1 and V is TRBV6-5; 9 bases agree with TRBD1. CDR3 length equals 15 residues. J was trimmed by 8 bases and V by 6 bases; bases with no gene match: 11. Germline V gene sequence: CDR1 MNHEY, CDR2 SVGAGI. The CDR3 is CASRLQGAGVDEQFF. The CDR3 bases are TGTGCCAGCAGATTACAGGGGGCAGGGGTCGATGAGCAGTTCTTC.

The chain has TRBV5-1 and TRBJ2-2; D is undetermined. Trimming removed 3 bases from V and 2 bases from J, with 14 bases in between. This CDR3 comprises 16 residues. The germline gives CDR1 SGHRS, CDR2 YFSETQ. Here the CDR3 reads CASSSLGRTNTGELFF. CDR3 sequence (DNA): TGCGCCAGCAGCTCCCTTGGGCGAACAAACACCGGGGAGCTGTTTTTT. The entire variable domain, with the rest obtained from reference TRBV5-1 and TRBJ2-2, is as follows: KAGVTQTPRYLIKTRGQQVTLSCSPISGHRSVSWYQQTPGQGLQFLFEYFSETQRNKGNFPGRFSGRQFSNSRSEMNVSTLELGDSALYLCASSSLGRTNTGELFFGEGSRLTVL.

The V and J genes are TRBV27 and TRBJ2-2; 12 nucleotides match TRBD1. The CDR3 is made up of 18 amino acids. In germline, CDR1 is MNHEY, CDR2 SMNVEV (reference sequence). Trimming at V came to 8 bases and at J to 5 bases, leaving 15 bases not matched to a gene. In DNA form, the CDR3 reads TGTGCCAGCGGGGGGACAGGGGGCTCCCTTATATTGACCGGGGAGCTGTTTTTT. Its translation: CASGGTGGSLILTGELFF.

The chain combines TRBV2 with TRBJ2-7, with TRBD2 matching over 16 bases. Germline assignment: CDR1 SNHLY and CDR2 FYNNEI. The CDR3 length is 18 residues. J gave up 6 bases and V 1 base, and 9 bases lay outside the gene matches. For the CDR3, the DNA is TGTGCCAGCAGTGAAGAGGGACTAGCGGGGGGGCCTCTTATCGAGCAGTACTTC. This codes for CASSEEGLAGGPLIEQYF.